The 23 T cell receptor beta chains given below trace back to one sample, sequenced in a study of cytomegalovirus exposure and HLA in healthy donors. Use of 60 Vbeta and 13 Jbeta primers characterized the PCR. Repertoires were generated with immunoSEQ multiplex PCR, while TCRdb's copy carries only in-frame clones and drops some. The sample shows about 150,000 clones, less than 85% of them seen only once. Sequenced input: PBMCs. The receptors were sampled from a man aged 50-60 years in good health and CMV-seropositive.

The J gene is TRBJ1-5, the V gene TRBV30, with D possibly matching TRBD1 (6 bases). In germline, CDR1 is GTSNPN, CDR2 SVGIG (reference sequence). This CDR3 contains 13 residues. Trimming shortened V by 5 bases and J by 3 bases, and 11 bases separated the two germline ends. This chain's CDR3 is CAWSTGNNQPQHF. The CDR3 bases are TGTGCCTGGTCGACAGGAAACAATCAGCCCCAGCATTTT.

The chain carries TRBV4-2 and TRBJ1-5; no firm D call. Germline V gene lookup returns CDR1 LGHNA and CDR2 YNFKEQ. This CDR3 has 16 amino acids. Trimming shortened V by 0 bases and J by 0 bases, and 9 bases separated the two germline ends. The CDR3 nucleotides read TGTGCCAGCAGCCAAGAAAGCAGAGGTAGCAATCAGCCCCAGCATTTT. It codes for CASSQESRGSNQPQHF.

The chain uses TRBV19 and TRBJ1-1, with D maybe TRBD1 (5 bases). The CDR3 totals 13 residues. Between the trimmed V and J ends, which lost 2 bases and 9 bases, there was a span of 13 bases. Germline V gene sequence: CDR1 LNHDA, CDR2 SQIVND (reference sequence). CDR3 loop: CASSIRQGGKAFF. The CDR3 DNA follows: TGTGCCAGTAGTATAAGGCAGGGAGGTAAAGCTTTCTTT.

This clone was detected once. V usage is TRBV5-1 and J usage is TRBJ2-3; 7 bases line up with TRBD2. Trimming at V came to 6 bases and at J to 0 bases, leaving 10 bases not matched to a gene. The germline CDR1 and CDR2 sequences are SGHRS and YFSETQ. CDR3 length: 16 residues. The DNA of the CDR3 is TGCGCCAGCAACCCCTTGCCGGGGGGAAGCACAGATACGCAGTATTTT. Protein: CASNPLPGGSTDTQYF.

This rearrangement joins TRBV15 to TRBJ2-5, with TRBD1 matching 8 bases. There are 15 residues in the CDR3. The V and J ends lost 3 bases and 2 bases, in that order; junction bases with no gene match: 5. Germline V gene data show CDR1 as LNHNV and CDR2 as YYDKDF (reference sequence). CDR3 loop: CATSRDDRGQETQYF. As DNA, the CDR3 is TGTGCCACCAGCAGGGATGACAGGGGTCAAGAGACCCAGTACTTC.

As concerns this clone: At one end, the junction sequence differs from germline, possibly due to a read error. The CDR3 region is CSSSSPESLGEKLFF. CDR3 nucleotide sequence: TGTTCCAGCAGCTCCCCGGAGTCTTTAGGCGAAAAACTGTTTTTT. This sequence joins TRBV7-9 and TRBJ1-4; D is unclear. The CDR3 consists of 15 residues. The V gene's germline CDR1 is SEHNR and CDR2 FQNEAQ (reference sequence).

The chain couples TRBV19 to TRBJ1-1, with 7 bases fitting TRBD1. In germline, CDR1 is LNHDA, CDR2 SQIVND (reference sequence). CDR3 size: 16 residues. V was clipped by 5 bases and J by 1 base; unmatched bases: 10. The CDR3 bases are TGTGCCAGTAGTTCGGGACAGTTTGTAGCGAACACTGAAGCTTTCTTT. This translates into CASSSGQFVANTEAFF. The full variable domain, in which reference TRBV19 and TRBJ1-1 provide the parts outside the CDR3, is DGGITQSPKYLFRKEGQNVTLSCEQNLNHDAMYWYRQDPGQGLRLIYYSQIVNDFQKGDIAEGYSVSREKKESFPLTVTSAQKNPTAFYLCASSSGQFVANTEAFFGQGTRLTVV.

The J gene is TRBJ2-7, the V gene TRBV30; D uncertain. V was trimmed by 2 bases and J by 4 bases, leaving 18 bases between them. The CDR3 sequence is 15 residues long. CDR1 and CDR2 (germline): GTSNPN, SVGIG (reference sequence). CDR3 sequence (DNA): TGTGCCTGGAGTCCCACCAACCAGGCCCCTTACGAGCAGTACTTC. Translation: CAWSPTNQAPYEQYF.

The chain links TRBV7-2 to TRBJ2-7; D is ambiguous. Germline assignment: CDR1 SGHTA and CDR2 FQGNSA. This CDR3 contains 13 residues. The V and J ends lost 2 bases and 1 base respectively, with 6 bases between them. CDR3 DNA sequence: TGTGCCAGCAGCTTACGTGTGTCCTACGAGCAGTACTTC. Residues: CASSLRVSYEQYF.

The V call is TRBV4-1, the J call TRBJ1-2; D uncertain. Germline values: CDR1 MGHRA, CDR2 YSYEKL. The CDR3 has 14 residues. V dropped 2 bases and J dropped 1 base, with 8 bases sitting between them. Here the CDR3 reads CASSQPGSNYGYTF. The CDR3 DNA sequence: TGCGCCAGCAGCCAACCCGGGAGTAACTATGGCTACACCTTC.

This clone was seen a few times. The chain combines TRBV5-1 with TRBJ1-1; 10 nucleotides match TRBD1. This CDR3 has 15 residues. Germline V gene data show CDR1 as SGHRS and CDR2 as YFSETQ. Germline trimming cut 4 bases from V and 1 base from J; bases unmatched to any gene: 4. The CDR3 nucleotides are TGCGCCAGCAGCGCCCGGACAGGGGGGAACACTGAAGCTTTCTTT. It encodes CASSARTGGNTEAFF. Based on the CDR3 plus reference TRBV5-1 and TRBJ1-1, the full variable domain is KAGVTQTPRYLIKTRGQQVTLSCSPISGHRSVSWYQQTPGQGLQFLFEYFSETQRNKGNFPGRFSGRQFSNSRSEMNVSTLELGDSALYLCASSARTGGNTEAFFGQGTRLTVV.

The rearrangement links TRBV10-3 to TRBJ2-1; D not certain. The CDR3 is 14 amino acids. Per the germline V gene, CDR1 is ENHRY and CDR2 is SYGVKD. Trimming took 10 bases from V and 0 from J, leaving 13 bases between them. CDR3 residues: CATADSSSYNEQFF. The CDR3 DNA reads TGTGCCACCGCTGACTCGAGCTCCTACAATGAGCAGTTCTTC.

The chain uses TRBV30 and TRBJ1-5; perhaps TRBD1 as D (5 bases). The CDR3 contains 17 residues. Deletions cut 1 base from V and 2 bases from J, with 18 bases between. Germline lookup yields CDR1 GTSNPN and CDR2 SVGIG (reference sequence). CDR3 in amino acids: CAWSDILGLTGNQPQHF. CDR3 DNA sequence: TGTGCCTGGAGTGATATACTGGGACTCACAGGCAATCAGCCCCAGCATTTT.

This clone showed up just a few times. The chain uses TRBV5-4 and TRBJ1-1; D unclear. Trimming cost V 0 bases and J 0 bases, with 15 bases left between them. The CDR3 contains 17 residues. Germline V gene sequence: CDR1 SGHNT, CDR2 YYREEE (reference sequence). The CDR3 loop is CASSLGGIYGVNTEAFF. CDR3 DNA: TGTGCCAGCAGCTTGGGAGGTATATACGGGGTGAACACTGAAGCTTTCTTT.

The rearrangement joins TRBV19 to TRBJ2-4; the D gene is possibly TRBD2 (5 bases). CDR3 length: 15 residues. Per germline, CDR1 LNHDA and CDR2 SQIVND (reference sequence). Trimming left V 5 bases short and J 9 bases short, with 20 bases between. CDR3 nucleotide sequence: TGTGCCAGTAGTGGGGAGATTTTCCCACCGGCCATTCAGTACTTC. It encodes CASSGEIFPPAIQYF.

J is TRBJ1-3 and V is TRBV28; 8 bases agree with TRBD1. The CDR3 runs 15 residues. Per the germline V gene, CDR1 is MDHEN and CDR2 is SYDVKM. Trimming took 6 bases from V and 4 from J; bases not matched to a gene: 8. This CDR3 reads CASRYDRGSGNTIYF. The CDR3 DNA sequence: TGTGCCAGCAGATACGACAGGGGTTCAGGAAACACCATATATTTT.

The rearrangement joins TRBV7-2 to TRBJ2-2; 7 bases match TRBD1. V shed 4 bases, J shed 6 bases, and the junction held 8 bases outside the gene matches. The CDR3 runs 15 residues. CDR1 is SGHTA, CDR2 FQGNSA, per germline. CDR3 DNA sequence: TGTGCCAGCAGCTCCCGGCTAGACAGGGCCGGGGAGCTGTTTTTT. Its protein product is CASSSRLDRAGELFF.

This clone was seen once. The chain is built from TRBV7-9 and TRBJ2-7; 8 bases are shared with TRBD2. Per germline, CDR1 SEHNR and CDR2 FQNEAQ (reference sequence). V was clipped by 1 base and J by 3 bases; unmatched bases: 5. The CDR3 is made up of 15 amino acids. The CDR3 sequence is CASSLDLSGIYEQYF. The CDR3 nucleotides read TGTGCCAGCAGCTTAGATCTTAGCGGGATCTACGAGCAGTACTTC.

The CDR3 coding sequence is TGTGCCAGCAGATCTAACAGGGGGTTTTTGGATGGCTACACCTTC. This sequence encodes CASRSNRGFLDGYTF. V and J are TRBV28 and TRBJ1-2; TRBD1 agrees at 8 bases. With 6 bases clipped from V and 6 bases from J, the junction kept 12 bases outside the gene matches. This CDR3 has 15 amino acids. Germline V gene lookup returns CDR1 MDHEN and CDR2 SYDVKM.

CDR3 sequence reads: CAISESSGRVYEQYF. The CDR3 region has the DNA TGTGCCATCAGTGAGTCAAGCGGGAGGGTGTACGAGCAGTACTTC. This sequence joins TRBV10-3 and TRBJ2-7; 10 positions agree with TRBD2. V lost 0 bases to trimming and J lost 4 bases; unmatched junction nucleotides: 3. Germline V gene sequence: CDR1 ENHRY, CDR2 SYGVKD. The CDR3 contains 15 residues.

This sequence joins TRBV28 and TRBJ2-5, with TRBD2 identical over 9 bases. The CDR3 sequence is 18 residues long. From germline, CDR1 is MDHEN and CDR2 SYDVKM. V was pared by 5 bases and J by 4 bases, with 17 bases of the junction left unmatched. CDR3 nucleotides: TGTGCCAGCAGTCCTTCTACGGCTAGCGGGAACAGTAGAGAGACCCAGTACTTC. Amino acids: CASSPSTASGNSRETQYF.

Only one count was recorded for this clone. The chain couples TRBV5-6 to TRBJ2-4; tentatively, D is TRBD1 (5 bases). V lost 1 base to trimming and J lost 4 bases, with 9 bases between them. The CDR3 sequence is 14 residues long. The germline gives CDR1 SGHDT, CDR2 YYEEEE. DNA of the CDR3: TGTGCCAGCAGCTTGATGACAGTAAAAAACATTCAGTACTTC. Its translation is CASSLMTVKNIQYF.

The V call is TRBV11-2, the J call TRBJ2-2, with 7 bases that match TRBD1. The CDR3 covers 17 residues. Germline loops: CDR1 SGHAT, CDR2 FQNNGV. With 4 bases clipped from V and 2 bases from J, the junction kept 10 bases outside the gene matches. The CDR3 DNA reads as TGTGCCAGCAGCTGGGGCCCAAGGACAGGAAACACCGGGGAGCTGTTTTTT. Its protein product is CASSWGPRTGNTGELFF.